Sequencing of this T cell receptor beta chain was carried out in a study of identifying expanded T cells in peripheral blood (dated by TCRdb to between 2017 and 2020). Describing the broader study: Technical replicates were generated by sequencing separate aliquots of the same genomic DNA pool, and four replicates were compared pairwise.

No immune events such as infections were documented for the healthy donors during the collection period. To calibrate time-dependent variance in a beta-binomial model of T-cell clone differential abundance, blood repertoires from healthy donors were used as a training cohort. The training cohort comprised about ten healthy donors, 3 female and 7 male. The donors were between roughly 29 and 65 years old, with an average age of 43 years. Obtained from a commercial supplier, whole blood was collected from each healthy donor at three time points set around 2 weeks apart. For immunosequencing, genomic DNA was extracted from whole blood that had not been sorted. The immunoSEQ Assay, which relies on bias-controlled multiplex PCR amplification of genomic DNA, was used to profile TCRbeta CDR3 regions. As for the original processing: The absolute abundance of each unique TCRbeta CDR3 region was quantified after sequences were collapsed and filtered. Differential abundance was tested with a binomial (Fisher-equivalent) model and with a beta-binomial model adding time-dependent variance fitted from healthy donors. Any clone with fewer than 5 combined templates was excluded, and a clone was called differentially abundant if its Benjamini-Hochberg FDR was below 0.01. Beta-binomial variance was modeled as a function of total template count across the two samples using the form v = (b*log(k)+a)^2. TCRdb carries this immuneACCESS record with in-frame sequences only. Its versions omit some clonotypes, under half of them owing to an unresolved V gene in the studies checked, with the rest unexplained. Clone size and V and J calls were adopted from that table, with D and trimming inferred from the DNA. In this sample the table shows 100,000 to 110,000 clones, around 90% of which occur a single time. The top ten constitute roughly 6% of the sample.

In regard to this clone: The antigen this receptor binds is unknown. Within one base of it there is no much larger clone, and no base qualities were kept.

The germline V gene specifies SGHRS as CDR1 and YFSETQ as CDR2. Taken from cysteine to phenylalanine, the CDR3 has 14 residues. This entry keeps only the CDR3 DNA: 42 bases, framed from base 1. V ends up 4 bases short and J 6 bases short, with an unmatched junction base count of 7. Overall study results and their limits: The authors expected that biological variance in healthy repertoires might rise further over much longer intervals, such as months to years. The binomial model flagged about 1.2 differentially abundant clones between technical replicates, compared with 15 to 17 over about 2 weeks and about 20 over about four weeks. Across all healthy-donor time intervals, the beta-binomial model significantly cut both the number of clones called differentially abundant and the false-positive rate. Variance in clone template counts between approximately two-week samples significantly increased with total template count across all healthy donors.

The receptor comes from a person between 18 and 69 years old in good health. Recombination connected TRBV5-1 to TRBJ2-1; 7 bases in the middle match TRBD2. The sequencing input was blood. Here the CDR3 is given as CASSPRTRINEQFF. Read as DNA, the sequence is TGCGCCAGCAGCCCTAGGACTAGGATCAATGAGCAGTTCTTC.